This TCR beta chain was captured by sequencing in a study of HIV-infected patients and healthy controls. The V segment lost 4 bases and the J segment 7 bases; nucleotides outside the gene matches: 12. CDR3 length: 18 residues. Germline-derived CDR1 and CDR2 are SGHTA and FQGTGA. Whole blood was used without fractionation, so all unsorted peripheral T cells were included. Reverse transcription used roughly 480 ng RNA and constant-region primers for alpha and beta. Separate chain-specific third strand synthesis with multiplexing indices produced the alpha and beta libraries. Each cDNA molecule was barcoded, and a single primer pair amplified each chain. Via MiXCR, TCRdb re-called the 5' RACE reads, giving one row per CDR3 protein. The table shows 5,000 to 7,000 distinct CDR3 sequences, with roughly 9.7% occurring only once. By share, this clonotype counts as medium-sized (0.01 to 0.1%).

The chain recombines TRBV7-3 with TRBJ2-1; 14 bases are a match to TRBD2. The origin of this receptor is an adult with HIV infection. The sequencing here drew on blood, taken before antiretroviral therapy. The CDR3 spells CASSSNPPGLAGDNEQFF. The CDR3 region has the DNA TGTGCCAGCAGCTCAAACCCTCCGGGACTAGCGGGAGATAATGAGCAGTTCTTC. Complete variable domain (other parts from reference TRBV7-3 and TRBJ2-1): GAGVSQTPSNKVTEKGKYVELRCDPISGHTALYWYRQSLGQGPEFLIYFQGTGAADDSGLPNDRFFAVRPEGSVSTLKIQRTERGDSAVYLCASSSNPPGLAGDNEQFFGPGTRLTVL.